Listed below are T cell receptor beta chains from one sample, sequenced in a study of blood T cell repertoires in COVID-19. TCRdb keeps only in-frame clones here, not all; method: immunoSEQ multiplex PCR. The table lists around 280,000 clones, roughly 89% of them singletons. The sequenced material came from PBMCs or T cells enriched from blood (not recorded which). Source of these receptors: a woman under 30 with acute COVID-19. The CDR3 runs from the conserved cysteine through the conserved F or W. A D gene is named only where the DNA matches it firmly. Some rows mark clone size as missing; the rest say once, few, many or name a class of expanded clone.

D gene,J gene,V gene,clone size,CDR3 protein,CDR3 DNA
TRBD2,TRBJ2-7,TRBV18,NA,CASSPPGTRGYEQYF,TGTGCCAGCTCACCACCAGGGACTAGAGGGTACGAGCAGTACTTC
TRBD1,TRBJ2-7,TRBV11-2,NA,CASSLDRDYEQYF,TGTGCCAGCAGCTTGGACAGGGATTACGAGCAGTACTTC
TRBD2,TRBJ2-1,TRBV29-1,once,CSVERGLAGSMGEQFF,TGCAGCGTTGAAAGGGGACTAGCGGGATCAATGGGTGAGCAGTTCTTC
NA,TRBJ2-6,TRBV5-4,NA,CASSPPVASGANVLTF,TGTGCCAGCAGCCCTCCGGTAGCCTCTGGGGCCAACGTCCTGACTTTC
TRBD2,TRBJ2-1,TRBV10-3,NA,CAISERTSGSSDEQFF,TGTGCCATCAGTGAACGGACTAGCGGGAGCTCGGATGAGCAGTTCTTC
NA,TRBJ2-1,TRBV7-7,NA,CASSPYGRDDNEQFF,TGTGCCAGCAGCCCATACGGGCGGGACGACAATGAGCAGTTCTTC
NA,TRBJ2-6,TRBV7-8,NA,CASSLVEAGFGSGANVLTF,TGTGCCAGCAGCTTAGTCGAGGCGGGATTTGGCTCTGGGGCCAACGTCCTGACTTTC
TRBD2,TRBJ2-7,TRBV4-2,NA,CASSQEGGSSYEQYF,TGTGCCAGCAGCCAAGAGGGAGGGAGCTCCTACGAGCAGTACTTC
TRBD1,TRBJ1-2,TRBV5-6,NA,CASSPASTGAYGYTF,TGTGCCAGCAGCCCCGCCTCCACAGGGGCCTATGGCTACACCTTC
TRBD1,TRBJ2-3,TRBV5-1,few,CASSPWGQTSTDTQYF,TGCGCCAGCAGCCCCTGGGGACAGACTAGCACAGATACGCAGTATTTT
NA,TRBJ2-1,TRBV5-1,NA,CASSLDSYNEQFF,TGCGCCAGCAGCTTGGACAGTTACAATGAGCAGTTCTTC
TRBD2,TRBJ2-1,TRBV5-1,NA,CASTPTSANNEQFF,TGCGCCAGCACCCCGACTAGCGCGAACAATGAGCAGTTCTTC
TRBD1,TRBJ2-7,TRBV7-9,NA,CASSHDRGLYEQYF,TGTGCCAGCAGCCACGACAGGGGGCTCTACGAGCAGTACTTC
NA,TRBJ2-3,TRBV7-9,NA,CASSLVLGTQYF,TGTGCCAGCAGCTTAGTGTTGGGCACGCAGTATTTT
TRBD2,TRBJ2-3,TRBV30,NA,CAGTSGRSTDTQYF,TGTGCCGGGACTAGCGGGAGGAGCACAGATACGCAGTATTTT
NA,TRBJ2-5,TRBV7-9,NA,CASSRTGQETQYF,TGTGCCAGCAGCCGTACGGGGCAAGAGACCCAGTACTTC
NA,TRBJ1-4,TRBV5-1,NA,CASSQKLAGEKLFF,TGCGCCAGCAGCCAGAAATTGGCGGGAGAAAAACTGTTTTTT
TRBD1,TRBJ1-5,TRBV7-2,NA,CASSLSGDRYSNQPQHF,TGTGCCAGCAGCTTAAGTGGGGACAGGTATAGCAATCAGCCCCAGCATTTT
TRBD2,TRBJ2-7,TRBV5-1,once,CASSLTSGSTKGEQYF,TGCGCCAGCAGCTTGACTAGCGGGAGTACCAAGGGCGAGCAGTACTTC
TRBD2,TRBJ2-1,TRBV7-8,NA,CASRQYSGSISYNEQFF,TGTGCCAGCAGACAATACAGCGGGAGTATCTCCTACAATGAGCAGTTCTTC
TRBD2,TRBJ2-3,TRBV7-9,NA,CASSPTLAGGYTDTQYF,TGTGCCAGCAGCCCGACACTAGCGGGAGGGTACACAGATACGCAGTATTTT
NA,TRBJ2-2,TRBV19,NA,CATLRRENTGELFF,TGTGCCACTCTCAGGCGGGAGAACACCGGGGAGCTGTTTTTT
NA,TRBJ2-7,TRBV6-5,NA,CASSYFAGNYEQYF,TGTGCCAGCAGTTACTTCGCAGGGAATTACGAGCAGTACTTC
TRBD1,TRBJ2-7,TRBV2,once,CASSDRTGWGSTYEQYF,TGTGCCAGCAGTGATCGGACAGGGTGGGGGTCTACCTACGAGCAGTACTTC
TRBD2,TRBJ2-1,TRBV7-3,once,CASSPVAGENNEQFF,TGTGCCAGCAGCCCGGTAGCGGGAGAAAACAATGAGCAGTTCTTC
TRBD1,TRBJ1-3,TRBV20-1,NA,CSASRGQGGNTIYF,TGCAGTGCTAGTCGGGGACAGGGAGGAAACACCATATATTTT
NA,TRBJ1-5,TRBV4-3,NA,CASSPSRGSNQPQHF,TGCGCCAGCAGCCCTAGTAGGGGAAGCAATCAGCCCCAGCATTTT
NA,TRBJ2-7,TRBV6-5,NA,CASSYEGGTYEQYF,TGTGCCAGCAGTTACGAAGGCGGAACCTACGAGCAGTACTTC
NA,TRBJ2-1,TRBV28,NA,CASSGSGSSYNEQFF,TGTGCCAGCAGCGGGAGCGGCAGCTCCTACAATGAGCAGTTCTTC
NA,TRBJ2-1,TRBV12-3/TRBV12-4,NA,CASSRAGPEQFF,TGTGCCAGCAGTCGAGCAGGGCCTGAGCAGTTCTTC
NA,TRBJ1-1,TRBV19,NA,CASRLGTNTEAFF,TGTGCCAGCAGGCTGGGCACTAACACTGAAGCTTTCTTT
NA,TRBJ1-5,TRBV2,NA,CASSEEASSSNQPQHF,TGTGCCAGCAGTGAGGAGGCCAGTTCTAGCAATCAGCCCCAGCATTTT
NA,TRBJ1-1,TRBV7-2,NA,CASSPAGGGTEAFF,TGTGCCAGCAGCCCGGCGGGGGGAGGCACTGAAGCTTTCTTT